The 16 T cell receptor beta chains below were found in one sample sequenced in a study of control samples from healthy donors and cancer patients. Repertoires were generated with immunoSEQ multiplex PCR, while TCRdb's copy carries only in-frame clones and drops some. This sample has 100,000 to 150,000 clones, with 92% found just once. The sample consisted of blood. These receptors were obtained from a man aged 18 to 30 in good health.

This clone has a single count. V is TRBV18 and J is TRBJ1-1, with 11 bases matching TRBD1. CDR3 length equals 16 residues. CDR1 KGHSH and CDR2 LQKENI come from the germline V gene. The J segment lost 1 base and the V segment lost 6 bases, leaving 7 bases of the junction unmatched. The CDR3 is CASSAGQGEWNTEAFF. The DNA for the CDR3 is TGTGCCAGCTCCGCGGGACAGGGGGAATGGAACACTGAAGCTTTCTTT.

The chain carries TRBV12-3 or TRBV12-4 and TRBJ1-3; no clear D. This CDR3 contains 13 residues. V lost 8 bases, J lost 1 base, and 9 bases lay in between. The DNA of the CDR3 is TGTGCCAGCCGCCGGACTTCTGGAAACACCATATATTTT. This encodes CASRRTSGNTIYF.

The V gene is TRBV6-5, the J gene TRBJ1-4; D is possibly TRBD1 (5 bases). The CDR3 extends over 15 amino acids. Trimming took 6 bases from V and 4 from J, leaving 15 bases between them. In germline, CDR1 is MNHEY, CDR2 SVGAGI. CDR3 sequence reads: CASSLMGPSNEKLFF. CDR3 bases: TGTGCCAGCAGCCTCATGGGACCGAGTAATGAAAAACTGTTTTTT.

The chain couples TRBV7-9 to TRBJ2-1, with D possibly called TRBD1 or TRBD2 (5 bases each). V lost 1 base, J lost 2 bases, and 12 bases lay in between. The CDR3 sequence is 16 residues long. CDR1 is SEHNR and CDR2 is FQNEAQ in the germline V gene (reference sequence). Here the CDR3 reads CASSLGGTPAYNEQFF. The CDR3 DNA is TGTGCCAGCAGCTTAGGAGGGACCCCCGCCTACAATGAGCAGTTCTTC.

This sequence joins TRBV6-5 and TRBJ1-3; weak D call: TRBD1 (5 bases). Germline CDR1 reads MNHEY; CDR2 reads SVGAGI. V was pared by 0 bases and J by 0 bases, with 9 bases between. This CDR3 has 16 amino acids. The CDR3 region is CASSYSWGISGNTIYF. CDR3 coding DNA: TGTGCCAGCAGTTACTCGTGGGGGATCTCTGGAAACACCATATATTTT.

CDR3 amino acids: CASRDFDEQYF. Written as DNA, the CDR3 is TGCGCCAGCAGGGACTTTGACGAGCAGTACTTC. This sequence joins TRBV10-2 and TRBJ2-7, with D possibly being TRBD2 (5 bases). Germline V CDR1 and CDR2: WSHSY, SAAADI. Trimming left V 6 bases short and J 5 bases short, with 8 bases between. The CDR3 runs to 11 residues.

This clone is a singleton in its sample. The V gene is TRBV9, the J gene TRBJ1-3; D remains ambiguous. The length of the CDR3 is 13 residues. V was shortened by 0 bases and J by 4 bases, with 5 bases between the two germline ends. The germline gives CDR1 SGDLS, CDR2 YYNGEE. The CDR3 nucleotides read TGTGCCAGCAGCGTAGGTAGGGGAAACACCATATATTTT. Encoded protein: CASSVGRGNTIYF.

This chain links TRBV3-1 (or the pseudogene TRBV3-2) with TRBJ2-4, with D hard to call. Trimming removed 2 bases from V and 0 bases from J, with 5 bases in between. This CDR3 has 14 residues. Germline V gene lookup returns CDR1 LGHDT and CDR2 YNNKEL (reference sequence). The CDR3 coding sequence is TGTGCCAGCAGCCAACAGCTAGCCAAAAACATTCAGTACTTC. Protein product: CASSQQLAKNIQYF.

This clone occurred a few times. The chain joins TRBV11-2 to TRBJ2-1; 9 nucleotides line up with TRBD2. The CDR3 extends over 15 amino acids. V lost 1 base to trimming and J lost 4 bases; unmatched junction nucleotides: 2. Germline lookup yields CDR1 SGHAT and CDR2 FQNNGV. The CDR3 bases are TGTGCCAGCAGCTTAGGCGGGGGGGCTTACAATGAGCAGTTCTTC. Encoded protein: CASSLGGGAYNEQFF.

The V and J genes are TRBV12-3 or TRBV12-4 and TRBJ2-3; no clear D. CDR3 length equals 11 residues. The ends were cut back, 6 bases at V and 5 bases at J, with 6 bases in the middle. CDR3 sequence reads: CASRKRDTQYF. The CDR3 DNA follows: TGTGCCAGCAGGAAGCGAGATACGCAGTATTTT.

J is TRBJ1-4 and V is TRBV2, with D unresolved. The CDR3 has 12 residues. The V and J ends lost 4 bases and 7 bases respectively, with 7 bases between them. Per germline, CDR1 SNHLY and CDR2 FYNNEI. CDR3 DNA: TGTGCCAGCAGTGTACCACCTGAAAAACTGTTTTTT. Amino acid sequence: CASSVPPEKLFF.

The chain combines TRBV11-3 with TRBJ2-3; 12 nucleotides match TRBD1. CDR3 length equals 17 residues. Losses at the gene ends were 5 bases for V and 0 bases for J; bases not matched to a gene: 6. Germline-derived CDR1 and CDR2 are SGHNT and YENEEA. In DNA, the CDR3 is TGTGCCAGCAGCGTAGGGGACAGGGGGCTTAGCACAGATACGCAGTATTTT. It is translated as CASSVGDRGLSTDTQYF.

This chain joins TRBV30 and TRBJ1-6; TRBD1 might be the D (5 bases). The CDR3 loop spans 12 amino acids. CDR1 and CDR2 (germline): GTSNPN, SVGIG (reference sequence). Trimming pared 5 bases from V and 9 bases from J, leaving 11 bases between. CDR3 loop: CAWSRGISPLHF. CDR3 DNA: TGTGCCTGGTCCCGGGGGATTTCACCCCTCCACTTT.

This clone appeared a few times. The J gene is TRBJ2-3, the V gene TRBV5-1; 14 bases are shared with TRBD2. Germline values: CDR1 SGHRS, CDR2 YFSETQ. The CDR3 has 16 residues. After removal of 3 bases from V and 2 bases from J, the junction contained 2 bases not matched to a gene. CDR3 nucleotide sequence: TGCGCCAGCAGCTCGGGACTAGCGGGGGACACAGATACGCAGTATTTT. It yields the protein CASSSGLAGDTDTQYF.

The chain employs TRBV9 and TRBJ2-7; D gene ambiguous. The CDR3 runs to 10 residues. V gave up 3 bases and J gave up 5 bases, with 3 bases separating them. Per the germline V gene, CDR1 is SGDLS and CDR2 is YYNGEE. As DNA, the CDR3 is TGTGCCAGCAGCGGTAACGAGCAGTACTTC. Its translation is CASSGNEQYF.

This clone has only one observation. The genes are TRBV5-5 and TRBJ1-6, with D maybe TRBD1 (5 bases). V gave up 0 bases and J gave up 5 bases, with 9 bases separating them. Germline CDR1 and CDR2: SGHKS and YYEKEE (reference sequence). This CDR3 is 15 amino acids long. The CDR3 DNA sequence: TGTGCCAGCAGCTTGGTAGGAGGGGATAATTCACCCCTCCACTTT. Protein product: CASSLVGGDNSPLHF.